The T cell receptor beta chain under discussion was sequenced for a study of identical twins' blood T cells. TCRdb itself ran the 5' RACE reads through MiXCR, one entry per CDR3 protein. There are hundreds of thousands of distinct CDR3 sequences in the sample; over 25% occur only once, and approximately 6.6% lies in the top ten. This clonotype came up many times. Six healthy women, forming three identical twin pairs, donated samples. Sequenced input: PBMCs. This TCR was sampled from a woman aged 18-49 years in good health.

The CDR3 coding sequence is TGTGCCAGCAGCCAAGGACCCCCCATTGGAAGCGAAACAGATACGCAGTATTTT. It is translated as CASSQGPPIGSETDTQYF. The chain carries TRBV3-1 and TRBJ2-3; no definite D call. The germline V gene encodes CDR1 LGHDT and CDR2 YNNKEL (reference sequence). V was pared by 1 base and J by 3 bases, with 20 bases between. The CDR3 runs 18 residues.